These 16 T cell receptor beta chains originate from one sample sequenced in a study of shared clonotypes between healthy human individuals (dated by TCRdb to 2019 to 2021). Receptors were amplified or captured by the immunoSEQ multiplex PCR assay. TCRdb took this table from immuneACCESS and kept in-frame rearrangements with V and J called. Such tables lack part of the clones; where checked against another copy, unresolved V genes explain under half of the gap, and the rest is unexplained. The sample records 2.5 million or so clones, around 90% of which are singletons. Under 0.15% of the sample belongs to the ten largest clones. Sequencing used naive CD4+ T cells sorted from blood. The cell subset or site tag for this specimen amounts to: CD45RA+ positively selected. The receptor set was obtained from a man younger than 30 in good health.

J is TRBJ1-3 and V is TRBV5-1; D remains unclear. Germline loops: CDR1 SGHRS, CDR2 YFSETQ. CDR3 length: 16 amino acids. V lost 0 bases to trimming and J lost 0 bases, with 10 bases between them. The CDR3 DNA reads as TGCGCCAGCAGCTTGGCCCTACAAGACTCTGGAAACACCATATATTTT. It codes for CASSLALQDSGNTIYF.

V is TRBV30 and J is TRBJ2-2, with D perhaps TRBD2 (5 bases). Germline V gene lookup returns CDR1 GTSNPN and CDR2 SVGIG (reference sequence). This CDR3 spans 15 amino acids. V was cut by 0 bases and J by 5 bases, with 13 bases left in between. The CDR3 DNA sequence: TGTGCCTGGAGTGTAATCCCCCGGACTACCGGGGAGCTGTTTTTT. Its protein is CAWSVIPRTTGELFF. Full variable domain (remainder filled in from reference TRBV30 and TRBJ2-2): SQTIHQWPATLVQPVGSPLSLECTVEGTSNPNLYWYRQAAGRGLQLLFYSVGIGQISSEVPQNLSASRPQDRQFILSSKKLLLSDSGFYLCAWSVIPRTTGELFFGEGSRLTVL.

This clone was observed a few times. The CDR3 DNA sequence: TGTGCCTGGAGTGATGCGGCAGGGGGAAGCACTGAAGCTTTCTTT. This translates into CAWSDAAGGSTEAFF. V usage is TRBV30 and J usage is TRBJ1-1, with 7 bases aligning to TRBD1. The CDR3 is 15 amino acids. Germline assignment: CDR1 GTSNPN and CDR2 SVGIG (reference sequence). V lost 1 base to trimming and J lost 4 bases; unmatched junction nucleotides: 9.

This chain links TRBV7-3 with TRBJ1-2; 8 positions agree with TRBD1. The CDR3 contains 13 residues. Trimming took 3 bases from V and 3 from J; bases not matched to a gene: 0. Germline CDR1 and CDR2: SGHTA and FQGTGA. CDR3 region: CASSLTGDYGYTF. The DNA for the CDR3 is TGTGCCAGCAGCTTGACAGGGGACTATGGCTACACCTTC.

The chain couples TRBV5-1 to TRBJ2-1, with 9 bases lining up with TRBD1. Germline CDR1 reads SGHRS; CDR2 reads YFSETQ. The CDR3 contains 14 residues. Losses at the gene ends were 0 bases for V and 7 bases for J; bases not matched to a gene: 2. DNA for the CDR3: TGCGCCAGCAGCTTGGCCGACAGGGGGAATGAGCAGTTCTTC. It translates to CASSLADRGNEQFF. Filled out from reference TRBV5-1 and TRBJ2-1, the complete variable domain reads KAGVTQTPRYLIKTRGQQVTLSCSPISGHRSVSWYQQTPGQGLQFLFEYFSETQRNKGNFPGRFSGRQFSNSRSEMNVSTLELGDSALYLCASSLADRGNEQFFGPGTRLTVL.

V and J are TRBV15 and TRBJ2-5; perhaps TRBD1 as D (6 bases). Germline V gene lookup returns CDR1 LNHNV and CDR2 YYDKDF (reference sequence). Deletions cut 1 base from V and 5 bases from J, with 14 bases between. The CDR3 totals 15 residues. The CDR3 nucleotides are TGTGCCACCAGCAGAGGGGCACAGGGCCGGGAGACCCAGTACTTC. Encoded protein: CATSRGAQGRETQYF.

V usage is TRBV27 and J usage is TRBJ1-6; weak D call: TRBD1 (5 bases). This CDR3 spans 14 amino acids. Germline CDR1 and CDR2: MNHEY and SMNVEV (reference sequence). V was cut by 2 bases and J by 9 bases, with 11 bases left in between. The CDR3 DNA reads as TGTGCCAGCAGTTTAGGGGGGAAGGGTTCACCCCTCCACTTT. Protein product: CASSLGGKGSPLHF.

The CDR3 DNA follows: TGCGCCAGCAGTGCTTCAACTAATGAAAAACTGTTTTTT. It specifies CASSASTNEKLFF. The V call is TRBV5-1, the J call TRBJ1-4; no clear D. Germline CDR1 reads SGHRS; CDR2 reads YFSETQ. Trimming stripped 5 bases from V and 0 bases from J, with 5 bases between. The CDR3 has 13 amino acids.

The CDR3 is CASSYSTLEGSQYF. CDR3 DNA: TGTGCCAGCAGTTACTCGACTCTAGAGGGGTCCCAGTACTTC. The rearrangement uses TRBV6-5 and TRBJ2-5; tentatively, D is TRBD1 or TRBD2 (5 bases each). The CDR3 totals 14 residues. Germline V gene data show CDR1 as MNHEY and CDR2 as SVGAGI. Trimming removed 0 bases from V and 9 bases from J, with 14 bases in between.

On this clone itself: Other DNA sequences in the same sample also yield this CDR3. CDR3 sequence: CASSLAFYEQYF. CDR3 nucleotides: TGTGCCAGCAGCTTAGCGTTCTACGAGCAGTACTTC. The chain combines TRBV11-2 with TRBJ2-7; D call uncertain. Deletions cut 1 base from V and 3 bases from J, with 4 bases between. Germline CDR1 is SGHAT and CDR2 is FQNNGV. The CDR3 loop spans 12 amino acids.

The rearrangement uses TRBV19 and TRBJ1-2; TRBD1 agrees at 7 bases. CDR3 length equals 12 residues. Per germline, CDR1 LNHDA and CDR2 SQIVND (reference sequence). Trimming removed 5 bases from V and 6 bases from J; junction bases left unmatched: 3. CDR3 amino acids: CASSLQGDGYTF. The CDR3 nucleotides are TGTGCCAGTAGTCTCCAGGGGGATGGCTACACCTTC.

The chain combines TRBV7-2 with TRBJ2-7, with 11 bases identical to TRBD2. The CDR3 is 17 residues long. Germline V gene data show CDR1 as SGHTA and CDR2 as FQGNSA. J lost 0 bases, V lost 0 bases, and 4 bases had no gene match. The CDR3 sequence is CASSLATSGIISYEQYF. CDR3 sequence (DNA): TGTGCCAGCAGCTTAGCGACTAGCGGGATAATCTCCTACGAGCAGTACTTC.

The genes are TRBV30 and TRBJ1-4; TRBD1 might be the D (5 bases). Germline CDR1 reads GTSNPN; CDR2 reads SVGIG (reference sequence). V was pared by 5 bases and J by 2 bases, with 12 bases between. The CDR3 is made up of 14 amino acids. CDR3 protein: CAWVGRETNEKLFF. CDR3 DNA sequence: TGTGCCTGGGTTGGCAGGGAGACTAATGAAAAACTGTTTTTT. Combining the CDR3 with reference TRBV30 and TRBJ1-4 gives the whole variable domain SQTIHQWPATLVQPVGSPLSLECTVEGTSNPNLYWYRQAAGRGLQLLFYSVGIGQISSEVPQNLSASRPQDRQFILSSKKLLLSDSGFYLCAWVGRETNEKLFFGSGTQLSVL.

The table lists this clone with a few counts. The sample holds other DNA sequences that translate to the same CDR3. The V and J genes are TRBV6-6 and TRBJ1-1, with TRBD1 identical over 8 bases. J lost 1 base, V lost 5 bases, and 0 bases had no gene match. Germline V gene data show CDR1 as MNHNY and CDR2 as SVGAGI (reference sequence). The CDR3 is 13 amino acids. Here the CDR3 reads CASSDRGNTEAFF. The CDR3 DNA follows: TGTGCCAGCAGTGACAGGGGGAACACTGAAGCTTTCTTT.

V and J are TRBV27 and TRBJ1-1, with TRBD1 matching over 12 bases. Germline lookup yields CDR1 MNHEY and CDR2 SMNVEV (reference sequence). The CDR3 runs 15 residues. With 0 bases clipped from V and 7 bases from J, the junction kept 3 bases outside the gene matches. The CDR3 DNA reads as TGTGCCAGCAGTTTATCCGGGACAGGGGGCGGTGAAGCTTTCTTT. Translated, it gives CASSLSGTGGGEAFF.

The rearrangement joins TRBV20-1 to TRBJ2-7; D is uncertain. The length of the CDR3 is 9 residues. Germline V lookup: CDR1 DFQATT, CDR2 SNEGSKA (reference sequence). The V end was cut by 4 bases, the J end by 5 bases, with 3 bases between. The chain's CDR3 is CSATDEQYF. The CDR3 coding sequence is TGCAGTGCTACGGACGAGCAGTACTTC.